The sequence of this TCR beta chain was determined in a study of blood T cell repertoires in COVID-19. Whole-study context: Donors in the United States, Italy and Spain gave samples during acute or convalescent COVID-19.

The authors' processing: Amplified reference gene primers provided the basis for estimating nucleated cell counts. Clones were read by immunoSEQ multiplex PCR, and TCRdb kept only the in-frame ones, dropping some. That table is the source of V, J and clone size, and D and trimming were worked out from the DNA. The table records roughly 300,000 clones, about 85% of them present only once. Clinical histories supplied by participants themselves formed the basis of cohort assignment. Cohort 3 recovered donors had two negative PCRs, clearance, or symptom resolution. With 1 base removed from V and 4 bases from J, the gap between germline ends came to 10 bases. Germline assignment: CDR1 SQVTM and CDR2 ANQGSEA. CDR3 length: 13 residues.

Source material: PBMCs or T cells enriched from blood (not recorded which). This chain joins TRBV29-1 and TRBJ1-1; D uncertain. The receptor's source is a woman in her forties or fifties who had recovered from COVID-19. As DNA, the CDR3 is TGCAGCGTTGAAGCTCAGAGCGGCACTGAAGCTTTCTTT. Protein: CSVEAQSGTEAFF.